This T cell receptor (beta chain) was obtained from a study of blood T cell repertoires in COVID-19. Membership in each cohort depended on participant-reported clinical history. Two negative PCRs, clearance, or symptom resolution characterized the recovered Cohort 3 donors. J gave up 6 bases and V 6 bases, and 10 bases lay outside the gene matches. CDR3 length: 15 residues. CDR1 is MNHNY and CDR2 is SVGAGI in the germline V gene (reference sequence). Profiled with immunoSEQ multiplex PCR; TCRdb holds only in-frame clones, not every one. The profile shows about 380,000 clones, around 90% of them singletons.

The rearrangement joins TRBV6-6 to TRBJ2-3; the match to TRBD2 covers 9 bases. The sample was PBMCs or T cells enriched from blood (not recorded which). This clonotype originated in a woman between 18 and 29 years old who had recovered from COVID-19. As DNA, the CDR3 is TGTGCCAGCAGGGGGGGGGCTAGCGGGGAGGATACGCAGTATTTT. Translation gives CASRGGASGEDTQYF.